The 11 T cell receptor beta chains given below trace back to one sample, sequenced in a study of blood T cell repertoires in COVID-19 (dated by TCRdb to between 2020 and 2021). Preparation of the library involved the immunoSEQ multiplex PCR assay. This immuneACCESS table, as held by TCRdb, lists in-frame sequences with V and J called but not all clones. Of the missing ones, under half trace to an unresolved V gene in checked studies; the others have no known cause. A total of about 240,000 clones appear in this sample, 85% to 90% of them only once. 4.1% of the sample is in the top ten clones. The sequenced sample was PBMCs or T cells enriched from blood (not recorded which). These receptors were collected from a woman aged 25 to 39 who had recovered from COVID-19.

The CDR3 DNA reads TGTGCCAGCAGCCCCGGGACAGGTGTCATCCATGGCTACACCTTC. It yields the protein CASSPGTGVIHGYTF. This sequence joins TRBV27 and TRBJ1-2; 8 bases line up with TRBD1. Germline CDR1 MNHEY, CDR2 SMNVEV (reference sequence). With V trimmed by 6 bases and J by 6 bases, 12 bases remained unmatched. This CDR3 is 15 amino acids long.

Note on this clone: The same CDR3 is also encoded by other DNA sequences in this sample. The chain uses TRBV19 and TRBJ1-1; TRBD1 matches at 7 bases. This CDR3 is built from 14 residues. Germline V gene data show CDR1 as LNHDA and CDR2 as SQIVND (reference sequence). The J segment lost 0 bases and the V segment lost 4 bases, leaving 2 bases of the junction unmatched. In DNA, the CDR3 is TGTGCCAGTAGTACTGACAGGGTGAACACTGAAGCTTTCTTT. It yields the protein CASSTDRVNTEAFF. The full variable domain, completed using reference TRBV19 and TRBJ1-1, is DGGITQSPKYLFRKEGQNVTLSCEQNLNHDAMYWYRQDPGQGLRLIYYSQIVNDFQKGDIAEGYSVSREKKESFPLTVTSAQKNPTAFYLCASSTDRVNTEAFFGQGTRLTVV.

The chain recombines TRBV20-1 with TRBJ1-1, with D perhaps TRBD1 (6 bases). V dropped 3 bases and J dropped 1 base, with 12 bases sitting between them. CDR3 length: 14 amino acids. Germline V gene sequence: CDR1 DFQATT, CDR2 SNEGSKA (reference sequence). The CDR3 region has the DNA TGCAGTGCTAGTATGGACAGCGCGAACACTGAAGCTTTCTTT. Translating it yields CSASMDSANTEAFF.

This clone was found once. V is TRBV3-1 (or the pseudogene TRBV3-2) and J is TRBJ2-1; a weak D match, TRBD1 (5 bases). The V gene's germline CDR1 is LGHDT and CDR2 YNNKEL (reference sequence). Trimming left V 0 bases short and J 4 bases short, with 7 bases between. There are 14 residues in the CDR3. The CDR3 nucleotides read TGTGCCAGCAGCCAAGAGGGGCCATACAATGAGCAGTTCTTC. It specifies CASSQEGPYNEQFF.

This sequence joins TRBV7-6 and TRBJ1-1; no clear D gene. The ends were cut back, 3 bases at V and 0 bases at J, with 5 bases in the middle. The V gene's germline CDR1 is SGHVS and CDR2 FNYEAQ. The CDR3 covers 13 residues. The CDR3 region is CASSLSVNTEAFF. DNA of the CDR3: TGTGCCAGCAGCTTGTCGGTGAACACTGAAGCTTTCTTT.

V gene TRBV6-2 or TRBV6-3 combines with J gene TRBJ2-2, with 9 bases identical to TRBD1. Germline lookup yields CDR1 MNHEY and CDR2 SVGEGT. V dropped 5 bases and J dropped 4; count of bases not matched to a gene: 14. The length of the CDR3 is 18 residues. The chain's CDR3 is CASSNLDRGGARTGELFF. CDR3 sequence (DNA): TGTGCCAGCAGTAACCTGGACAGGGGTGGGGCACGCACCGGGGAGCTGTTTTTT.

The chain uses TRBV4-1 and TRBJ2-2; D is unclear. With 0 bases removed from V and 0 bases from J, the gap between germline ends came to 8 bases. The CDR3 runs to 16 residues. Germline CDR1 and CDR2: MGHRA and YSYEKL. The CDR3: CASSQESRSNTGELFF. The DNA of the CDR3 is TGCGCCAGCAGCCAAGAATCTCGTTCGAACACCGGGGAGCTGTTTTTT.

The rearrangement uses TRBV24-1 and TRBJ2-5, with TRBD1 identical over 8 bases. J lost 4 bases, V lost 1 base, and 4 bases had no gene match. Germline V gene sequence: CDR1 KGHDR, CDR2 SFDVKD. The CDR3 is made up of 15 amino acids. DNA of the CDR3: TGTGCCACCAGTGATTTCCAGGGGGCCGTAGAGACCCAGTACTTC. It translates to CATSDFQGAVETQYF.

This clone was detected only a few times. CDR3 sequence: CASSGIKGLGNTEAFF. CDR3 bases: TGTGCCAGCAGTGGAATAAAGGGACTGGGGAACACTGAAGCTTTCTTT. The gene calls are TRBV2 and TRBJ1-1, with a tentative D call TRBD1 (5 bases). This CDR3 has 16 residues. CDR1 is SNHLY, CDR2 FYNNEI, per germline. The V end was cut by 4 bases, the J end by 1 base, with 16 bases between. Supplemented by reference TRBV2 and TRBJ1-1, the full variable domain reads EPEVTQTPSHQVTQMGQEVILRCVPISNHLYFYWYRQILGQKVEFLVSFYNNEISEKSEIFDDQFSVERPDGSNFTLKIRSTKLEDSAMYFCASSGIKGLGNTEAFFGQGTRLTVV.

The rearrangement joins TRBV12-3 or TRBV12-4 to TRBJ1-5, with TRBD1 matching over 7 bases. This CDR3 is 13 amino acids long. V lost 6 bases, J lost 6 bases, and 5 bases stayed unmatched. The CDR3 bases are TGTGCCAGCAGACAAAACAGGGGTCAGCCCCAGCATTTT. Translating gives CASRQNRGQPQHF.

This clone was detected a few times. The chain joins TRBV4-1 to TRBJ1-2, with D possibly being TRBD1 (5 bases). The CDR3 has 15 residues. V lost 3 bases and J lost 0, with 11 bases in between. From germline, CDR1 is MGHRA and CDR2 YSYEKL. Here the CDR3 reads CASSQGGRTNYGYTF. The DNA for the CDR3 is TGCGCCAGCAGCCAGGGGGGACGGACTAACTATGGCTACACCTTC.